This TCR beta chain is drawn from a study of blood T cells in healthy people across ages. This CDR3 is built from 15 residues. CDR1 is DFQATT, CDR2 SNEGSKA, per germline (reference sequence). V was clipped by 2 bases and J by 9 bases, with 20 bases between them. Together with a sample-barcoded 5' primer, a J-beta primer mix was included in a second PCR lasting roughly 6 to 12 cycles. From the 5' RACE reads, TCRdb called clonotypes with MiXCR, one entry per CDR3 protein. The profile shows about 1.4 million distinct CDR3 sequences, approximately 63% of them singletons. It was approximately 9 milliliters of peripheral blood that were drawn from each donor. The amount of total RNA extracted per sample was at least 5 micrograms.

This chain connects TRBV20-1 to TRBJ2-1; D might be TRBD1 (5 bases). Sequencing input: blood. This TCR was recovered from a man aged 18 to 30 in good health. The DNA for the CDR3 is TGCAGTGCTAGAAATATGGACAAGGTAACGGTTGAGCAGTTCTTC. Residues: CSARNMDKVTVEQFF.